This T cell receptor beta chain was captured by sequencing in a study of blood T cell repertoires in COVID-19. The overall study: Donors in the United States, Italy and Spain gave samples during acute or convalescent COVID-19. Nucleic acid was either cDNA or gDNA, and it came from T cells, B-cell-depleted T cells, or PBMCs.

In the source study's methods: Nucleated cell number was recorded as an estimate derived from reference gene primer amplification. Produced via immunoSEQ multiplex PCR; TCRdb's table is partial and in-frame only. V and J calls and clone size are copied from that table; D and trimming were computed from the DNA. The repertoire holds 120,000 or so clones, with roughly 90% as singletons. CDR3 length: 14 residues. Germline-derived CDR1 and CDR2 are SGHRS and YFSETQ. V dropped 0 bases and J dropped 5 bases, with 11 bases sitting between them. This sequence was found in a woman aged 80 or over with acute or convalescent COVID-19. The sequenced material came from peripheral blood. The chain carries TRBV5-1 and TRBJ1-2, with D perhaps TRBD1 (6 bases). The CDR3 region has the DNA TGCGCCAGCAGCTTGGAAGGGGGTGAATATGGCTACACCTTC. It is translated as CASSLEGGEYGYTF.